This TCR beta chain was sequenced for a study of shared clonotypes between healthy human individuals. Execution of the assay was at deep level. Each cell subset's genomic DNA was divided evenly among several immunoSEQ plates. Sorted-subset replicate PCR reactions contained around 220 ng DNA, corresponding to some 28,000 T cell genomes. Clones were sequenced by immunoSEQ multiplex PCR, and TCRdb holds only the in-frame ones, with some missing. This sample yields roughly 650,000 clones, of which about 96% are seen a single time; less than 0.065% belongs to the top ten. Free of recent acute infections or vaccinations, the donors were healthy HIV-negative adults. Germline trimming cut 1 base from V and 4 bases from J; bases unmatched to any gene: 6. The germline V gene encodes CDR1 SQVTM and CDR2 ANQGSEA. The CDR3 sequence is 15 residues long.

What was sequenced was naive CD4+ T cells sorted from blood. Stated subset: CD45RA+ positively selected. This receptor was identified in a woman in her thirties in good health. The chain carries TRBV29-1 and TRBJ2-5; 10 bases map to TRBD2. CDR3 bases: TGCAGCGTTGAAGTCTCGAGCGGGAGGGCAGAGACCCAGTACTTC. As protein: CSVEVSSGRAETQYF.